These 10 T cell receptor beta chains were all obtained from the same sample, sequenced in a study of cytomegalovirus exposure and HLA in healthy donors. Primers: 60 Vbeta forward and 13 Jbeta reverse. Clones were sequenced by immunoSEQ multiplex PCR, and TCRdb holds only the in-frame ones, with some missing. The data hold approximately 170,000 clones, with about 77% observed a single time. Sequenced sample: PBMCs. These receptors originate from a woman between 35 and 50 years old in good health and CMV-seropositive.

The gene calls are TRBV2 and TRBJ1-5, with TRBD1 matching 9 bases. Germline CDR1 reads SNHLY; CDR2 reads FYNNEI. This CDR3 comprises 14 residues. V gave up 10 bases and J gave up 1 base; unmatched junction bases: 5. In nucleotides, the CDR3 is TGTGCCACCAGGACAGGGGTGAGCAATCAGCCCCAGCATTTT. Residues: CATRTGVSNQPQHF.

The CDR3 coding sequence is TGTGCCAGTAGTCCTACCGGGACAGGGTTGACTTTCTTT. Translation gives CASSPTGTGLTFF. The rearrangement links TRBV19 to TRBJ1-1; 9 positions agree with TRBD1. After removal of 5 bases from V and 12 bases from J, the junction contained 10 bases not matched to a gene. CDR1 and CDR2 from the germline V gene are LNHDA and SQIVND (reference sequence). CDR3 length equals 13 residues.

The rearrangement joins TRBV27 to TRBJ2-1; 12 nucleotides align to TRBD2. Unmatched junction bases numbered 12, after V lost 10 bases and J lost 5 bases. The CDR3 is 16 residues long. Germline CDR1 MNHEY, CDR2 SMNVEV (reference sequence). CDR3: CAIRNLLAGGDNEQFF. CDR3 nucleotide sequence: TGTGCCATCCGAAACTTACTAGCGGGGGGCGACAATGAGCAGTTCTTC.

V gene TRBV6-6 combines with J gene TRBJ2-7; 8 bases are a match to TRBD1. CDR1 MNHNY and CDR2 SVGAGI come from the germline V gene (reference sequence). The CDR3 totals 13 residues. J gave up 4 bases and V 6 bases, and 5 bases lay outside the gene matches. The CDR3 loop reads CASSDRGLYEQYF. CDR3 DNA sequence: TGTGCCAGCAGCGACAGGGGCCTTTACGAGCAGTACTTC.

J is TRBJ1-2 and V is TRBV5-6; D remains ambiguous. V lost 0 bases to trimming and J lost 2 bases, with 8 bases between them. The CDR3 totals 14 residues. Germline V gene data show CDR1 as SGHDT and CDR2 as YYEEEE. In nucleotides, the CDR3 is TGTGCCAGCAGCTTGGCCAGATCCAACTATGGCTACACCTTC. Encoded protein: CASSLARSNYGYTF.

CDR3 sequence (DNA): TGTGCCAGCAGTTTACCGCAGGGGGCGCATGAAAAACTGTTTTTT. The encoded protein is CASSLPQGAHEKLFF. This chain links TRBV28 with TRBJ1-4, with 8 bases identical to TRBD1. This CDR3 region has 15 residues. Germline values: CDR1 MDHEN, CDR2 SYDVKM. The V segment lost 2 bases and the J segment 6 bases; nucleotides outside the gene matches: 5.

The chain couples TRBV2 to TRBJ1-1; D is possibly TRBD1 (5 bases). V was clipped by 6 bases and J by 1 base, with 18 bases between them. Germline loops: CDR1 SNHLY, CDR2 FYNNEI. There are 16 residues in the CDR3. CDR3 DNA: TGTGCCAGCAGGGGGGGGTTCTCCGGACAGAACACTGAAGCTTTCTTT. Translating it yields CASRGGFSGQNTEAFF.

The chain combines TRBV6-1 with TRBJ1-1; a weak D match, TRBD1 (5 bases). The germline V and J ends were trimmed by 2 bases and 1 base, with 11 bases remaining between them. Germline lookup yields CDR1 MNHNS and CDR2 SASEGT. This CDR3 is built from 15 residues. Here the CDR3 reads CASSEHGGGNTEAFF. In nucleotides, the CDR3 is TGTGCCAGCAGTGAACATGGGGGGGGGAACACTGAAGCTTTCTTT.

CDR3 region: CAWSAGQGDSPLHF. CDR3 coding DNA: TGTGCCTGGAGTGCGGGACAGGGAGATTCACCCCTCCACTTT. The chain recombines TRBV30 with TRBJ1-6; TRBD1 matches 9 bases. The CDR3 spans 14 residues. Looked up from germline, CDR1 is GTSNPN and CDR2 is SVGIG (reference sequence). Trimming took 1 base from V and 8 from J; bases not matched to a gene: 3.

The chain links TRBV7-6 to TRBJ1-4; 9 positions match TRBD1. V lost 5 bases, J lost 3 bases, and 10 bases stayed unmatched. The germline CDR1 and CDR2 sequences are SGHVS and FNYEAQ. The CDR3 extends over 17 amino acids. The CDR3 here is CASSAARQGVANEKLFF. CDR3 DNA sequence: TGTGCCAGCAGCGCCGCCAGACAGGGGGTAGCTAATGAAAAACTGTTTTTT.